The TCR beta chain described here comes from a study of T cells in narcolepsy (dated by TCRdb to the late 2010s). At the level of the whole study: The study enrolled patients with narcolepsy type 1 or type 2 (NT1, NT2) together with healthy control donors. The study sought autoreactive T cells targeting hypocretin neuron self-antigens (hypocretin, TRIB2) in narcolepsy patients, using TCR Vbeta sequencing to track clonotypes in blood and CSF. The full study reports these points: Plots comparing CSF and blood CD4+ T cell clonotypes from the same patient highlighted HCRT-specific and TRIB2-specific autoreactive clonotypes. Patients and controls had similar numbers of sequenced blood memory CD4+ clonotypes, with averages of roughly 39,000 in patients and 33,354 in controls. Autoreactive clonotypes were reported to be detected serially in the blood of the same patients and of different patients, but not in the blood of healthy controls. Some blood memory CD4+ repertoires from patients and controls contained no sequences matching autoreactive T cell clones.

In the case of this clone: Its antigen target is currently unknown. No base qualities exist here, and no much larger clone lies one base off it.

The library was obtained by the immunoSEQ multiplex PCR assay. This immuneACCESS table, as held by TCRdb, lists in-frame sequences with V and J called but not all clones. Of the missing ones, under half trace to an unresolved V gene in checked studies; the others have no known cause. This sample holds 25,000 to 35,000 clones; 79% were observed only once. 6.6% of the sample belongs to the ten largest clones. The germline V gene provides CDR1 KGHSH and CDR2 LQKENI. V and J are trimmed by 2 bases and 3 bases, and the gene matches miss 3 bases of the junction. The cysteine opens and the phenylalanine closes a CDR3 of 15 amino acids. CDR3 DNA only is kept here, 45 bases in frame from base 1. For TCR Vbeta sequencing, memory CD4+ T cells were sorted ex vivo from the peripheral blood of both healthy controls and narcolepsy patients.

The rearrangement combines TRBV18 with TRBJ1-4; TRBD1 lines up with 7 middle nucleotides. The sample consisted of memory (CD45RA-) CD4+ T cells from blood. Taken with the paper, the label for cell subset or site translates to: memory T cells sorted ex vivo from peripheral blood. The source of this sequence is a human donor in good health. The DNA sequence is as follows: TGTGCCAGCTCACCAGGACAGGCCTCTAATGAAAAACTGTTTTTT. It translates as CASSPGQASNEKLFF.